Below are 27 T cell receptor beta chains sequenced from a single sample in a study of T cell responses to AZD1222 COVID-19 vaccine. Only in-frame clones appear in the TCRdb table, and some are missing; sequencing was by immunoSEQ multiplex PCR. This repertoire shows some 150,000 clones, approximately 78% found once; its top ten account for 4.1%. The material sequenced was peripheral blood, taken on day 0 of MenACWY control vaccination. All receptors come from an adult in good health.

The chain joins TRBV7-9 to TRBJ2-5; 12 bases fit TRBD1. Germline assignment: CDR1 SEHNR and CDR2 FQNEAQ (reference sequence). This CDR3 has 16 amino acids. The ends lost 5 bases at V and 0 bases at J; junction bases unmatched: 4. CDR3 in DNA: TGTGCCAGCAGCCCGGGGGACAGGGGGCACCAAGAGACCCAGTACTTC. Translating gives CASSPGDRGHQETQYF.

The chain carries TRBV5-1 and TRBJ2-7; a possible D gene is TRBD1 (6 bases). Germline values: CDR1 SGHRS, CDR2 YFSETQ. CDR3 size: 14 residues. Trimming left V 5 bases short and J 1 base short, with 13 bases between. The CDR3 DNA is TGCGCCAGCAGGTCCCCGGACAGTTCCTACGAGCAGTACTTC. It yields the protein CASRSPDSSYEQYF.

The chain employs TRBV21-1 and TRBJ1-5. TRBV21-1 is listed as a pseudogene. This CDR3 has 17 amino acids. In DNA, the CDR3 is TGTGCCAGCAGCAAAGGCGAGGGATCCTATAGCAATCAGCCCCAGCATTTT. It specifies CASSKGEGSYSNQPQHF.

The J gene is TRBJ1-5, the V gene TRBV6-5, with 7 bases fitting TRBD1. The germline gives CDR1 MNHEY, CDR2 SVGAGI. CDR3 size: 15 residues. Unmatched junction bases numbered 5, after V lost 4 bases and J lost 2 bases. The CDR3 nucleotides read TGTGCCAGCAGTTCTCAGGGGGTAGGCAATCAGCCCCAGCATTTT. Translating it yields CASSSQGVGNQPQHF.

This rearrangement joins TRBV6-5 to TRBJ2-2; TRBD2 is a possible D gene (5 bases). Germline-derived CDR1 and CDR2 are MNHEY and SVGAGI. Trimming shortened V by 2 bases and J by 4 bases, and 11 bases separated the two germline ends. This CDR3 spans 15 amino acids. In nucleotides, the CDR3 is TGTGCCAGCAGTTACCTCGGGAATCCCACCGGGGAGCTGTTTTTT. This gives the protein CASSYLGNPTGELFF.

The genes are TRBV19 and TRBJ1-5, with 8 positions matching TRBD1. Germline values: CDR1 LNHDA, CDR2 SQIVND (reference sequence). Trimming cost V 6 bases and J 0 bases; bases outside gene matches: 10. This CDR3 has 17 residues. The CDR3 DNA is TGTGCCAGTAGGGAAACAGGGGGGGCGTATAGCAATCAGCCCCAGCATTTT. It specifies CASRETGGAYSNQPQHF.

This chain links TRBV18 with TRBJ1-1; 9 bases are a match to TRBD1. The J segment lost 12 bases and the V segment lost 4 bases, leaving 6 bases of the junction unmatched. Germline lookup yields CDR1 KGHSH and CDR2 LQKENI. This CDR3 has 12 residues. DNA for the CDR3: TGTGCCAGCTCACTCGACAGGGGGTTGACTTTCTTT. Translating gives CASSLDRGLTFF. The full variable domain, its missing parts supplied by reference TRBV18 and TRBJ1-1, is NAGVMQNPRHLVRRRGQEARLRCSPMKGHSHVYWYRQLPEEGLKFMVYLQKENIIDESGMPKERFSAEFPKEGPSILRIQQVVRGDSAAYFCASSLDRGLTFFGQGTRLTVV.

In this sample, this clone turned up once. Other DNA sequences in this specimen translate into the identical CDR3. This chain uses TRBV18 with TRBJ1-1; no firm D call. Looked up from germline, CDR1 is KGHSH and CDR2 is LQKENI. V was pared by 2 bases and J by 1 base, with 8 bases between. This CDR3 has 14 amino acids. Here the CDR3 DNA reads TGTGCCAGCTCACCAGGCTCTGGGAACACTGAAGCTTTCTTT. This sequence encodes CASSPGSGNTEAFF. Full variable domain (remainder filled in from reference TRBV18 and TRBJ1-1): NAGVMQNPRHLVRRRGQEARLRCSPMKGHSHVYWYRQLPEEGLKFMVYLQKENIIDESGMPKERFSAEFPKEGPSILRIQQVVRGDSAAYFCASSPGSGNTEAFFGQGTRLTVV.

The chain joins TRBV7-2 to TRBJ1-3; D not certain. The CDR3 is 14 amino acids. V lost 4 bases to trimming and J lost 0 bases, with 7 bases between them. Germline V CDR1 and CDR2: SGHTA, FQGNSA. Written as DNA, the CDR3 is TGTGCCAGCAGCTCCGGGTACTCTGGAAACACCATATATTTT. The encoded protein is CASSSGYSGNTIYF.

On this clone itself: One end of the junction does not line up with germline, which may come from a read error. The chain links TRBV3-1 (or the pseudogene TRBV3-2) to TRBJ2-7; D gene unclear. The CDR3 runs to 12 residues. Germline CDR1 reads LGHDT; CDR2 reads YNNKEL (reference sequence). The CDR3: CASSQEGRTQNF. The CDR3 DNA follows: TGTGCCAGCAGCCAAGAAGGACGAACTCAGAACTTC.

V and J are TRBV9 and TRBJ2-2; D unclear. Germline V gene data show CDR1 as SGDLS and CDR2 as YYNGEE. The V gene lost 1 base and the J gene lost 4 bases, with 5 bases spanning the gap. The CDR3 is made up of 13 amino acids. CDR3 region: CASSVFVTGELFF. CDR3 in DNA: TGTGCCAGCAGCGTATTCGTCACCGGGGAGCTGTTTTTT.

This chain connects TRBV28 to TRBJ1-1; D is ambiguous. V gave up 1 base and J gave up 6 bases, with 6 bases separating them. CDR1 is MDHEN and CDR2 is SYDVKM in the germline V gene. The CDR3 loop spans 12 amino acids. The CDR3: CASSLLYSEAFF. The CDR3 bases are TGTGCCAGCAGTTTATTGTATTCTGAAGCTTTCTTT.

The chain links TRBV5-1 to TRBJ2-2, with 8 nucleotides matching TRBD1. The length of the CDR3 is 15 residues. CDR1 SGHRS and CDR2 YFSETQ come from the germline V gene. Trimming cost V 4 bases and J 7 bases; bases outside gene matches: 9. The CDR3 loop is CASSPDRGGIGELFF. CDR3 nucleotide sequence: TGCGCCAGCAGCCCCGACAGGGGCGGTATCGGGGAGCTGTTTTTT.

This chain uses TRBV6-5 with TRBJ2-5; 7 nucleotides line up with TRBD2. The trim removed 5 bases at V and 5 bases at J, leaving 8 bases unmatched. The CDR3 is 14 residues long. Germline V CDR1 and CDR2: MNHEY, SVGAGI. The CDR3 bases are TGTGCCAGCAGTCCCGGGGGGAATCCGGAGACCCAGTACTTC. Translated: CASSPGGNPETQYF.

This chain uses TRBV18 with TRBJ1-1; D is undetermined. Germline V gene data show CDR1 as KGHSH and CDR2 as LQKENI. Between the trimmed V and J ends, which lost 0 bases and 6 bases, there was a span of 8 bases. CDR3 size: 13 residues. CDR3 DNA: TGTGCCAGCTCACCACCGAACAACCCTGAAGCTTTCTTT. Amino acid sequence: CASSPPNNPEAFF.

The genes are TRBV6-5 and TRBJ1-2; D remains ambiguous. This CDR3 is built from 11 residues. V was trimmed by 8 bases and J by 1 base, leaving 5 bases between them. Germline V gene sequence: CDR1 MNHEY, CDR2 SVGAGI. The chain's CDR3 is CASAVNYGYTF. CDR3 sequence (DNA): TGTGCCAGCGCCGTTAACTATGGCTACACCTTC.

This sequence joins TRBV19 and TRBJ2-1, with a possible D match to TRBD2 (5 bases). This CDR3 is built from 14 residues. Deletions cut 7 bases from V and 0 bases from J, with 10 bases between. Per the germline V gene, CDR1 is LNHDA and CDR2 is SQIVND (reference sequence). The CDR3 nucleotides are TGTGCCAGTAACCAGCGGAGCTCCTACAATGAGCAGTTCTTC. It codes for CASNQRSSYNEQFF.

The chain recombines TRBV4-2 with TRBJ2-1; TRBD2 might be the D (6 bases). The ends were cut back, 0 bases at V and 1 base at J, with 10 bases in the middle. From germline, CDR1 is LGHNA and CDR2 YNFKEQ. This CDR3 spans 16 amino acids. The CDR3 sequence is CASSQDRGSSYNEQFF. CDR3 DNA sequence: TGTGCCAGCAGCCAAGATCGGGGGAGTTCCTACAATGAGCAGTTCTTC.

The chain uses TRBV11-3 and TRBJ2-7; 12 nucleotides align to TRBD2. Germline V gene sequence: CDR1 SGHNT, CDR2 YENEEA. The junction had 5 bases not matched to a gene; V was cut back by 5 bases and J by 3 bases. The CDR3 is 15 amino acids. CDR3 amino acids: CASSPGLAGLYEQYF. The CDR3 DNA sequence: TGTGCCAGCAGCCCCGGACTAGCGGGGCTCTACGAGCAGTACTTC.

This chain links TRBV30 with TRBJ1-6; possibly TRBD1 for D (5 bases). The CDR3 length is 15 residues. V was trimmed by 4 bases and J by 5 bases, leaving 15 bases between them. Germline assignment: CDR1 GTSNPN and CDR2 SVGIG (reference sequence). The chain's CDR3 is CAWNRGAGNNSPLHF. The CDR3 DNA is TGTGCCTGGAACCGAGGGGCAGGGAATAATTCACCCCTCCACTTT.

This clone was picked up a small number of times. The chain recombines TRBV11-2 with TRBJ1-6; tentative D call: TRBD1 (5 bases). CDR3 length equals 13 residues. The V and J ends lost 7 bases and 9 bases respectively, with 13 bases between them. Germline CDR1 and CDR2: SGHAT and FQNNGV. CDR3 coding DNA: TGTGCCAGCAACCCCCAGGGATCTTCACCCCTCCACTTT. Amino acid sequence: CASNPQGSSPLHF.

J is TRBJ2-7 and V is TRBV7-8, with no clear D. The CDR3 covers 15 residues. The V gene lost 8 bases and the J gene lost 4 bases, with 21 bases spanning the gap. Germline V gene data show CDR1 as SGHVS and CDR2 as FQNEAQ. CDR3 DNA: TGTGCCAGCTTGGACCAAGAAGTCAGCGAGTACGAGCAGTACTTC. As protein: CASLDQEVSEYEQYF.

V usage is TRBV24-1 and J usage is TRBJ2-1; no clear D gene. Deletions cut 5 bases from V and 2 bases from J, with 9 bases between. The CDR3 is 14 amino acids. Germline V lookup: CDR1 KGHDR, CDR2 SFDVKD. The CDR3 region has the DNA TGTGCCACCAGTGGGCGACCTACCTACAATGAGCAGTTCTTC. It codes for CATSGRPTYNEQFF.

This clone was detected only once. V is TRBV28 and J is TRBJ1-6; D ambiguous. V lost 2 bases and J lost 0, with 11 bases in between. The CDR3 has 17 amino acids. Germline CDR1 MDHEN, CDR2 SYDVKM. CDR3 nucleotides: TGTGCCAGCAGTTTAAGGCAGAGGAGCTCCTATAATTCACCCCTCCACTTT. This encodes CASSLRQRSSYNSPLHF.

This rearrangement joins TRBV9 to TRBJ1-1; the D gene is possibly TRBD1 (5 bases). Germline V CDR1 and CDR2: SGDLS, YYNGEE. V lost 4 bases and J lost 5, with 18 bases in between. The CDR3 extends over 15 amino acids. The CDR3 is CASSHPSGGRTEAFF. In DNA, the CDR3 is TGTGCCAGCAGCCATCCTTCGGGGGGGAGGACTGAAGCTTTCTTT.

This chain joins TRBV5-5 and TRBJ1-5; D remains ambiguous. The CDR3 is 13 amino acids. Germline CDR1 and CDR2: SGHKS and YYEKEE (reference sequence). Trimming shortened V by 4 bases and J by 0 bases, and 5 bases separated the two germline ends. This CDR3 is CASSVDSNQPQHF. The CDR3 coding sequence is TGTGCCAGCAGCGTGGATAGCAATCAGCCCCAGCATTTT.

The CDR3 here is CASSRDKGYTF. The CDR3 DNA reads as TGTGCCAGCAGCCGTGACAAGGGCTACACCTTC. The genes are TRBV7-8 and TRBJ1-2, with D unresolved. The CDR3 spans 11 residues. Germline loops: CDR1 SGHVS, CDR2 FQNEAQ. Trimming stripped 5 bases from V and 8 bases from J, with 9 bases between.